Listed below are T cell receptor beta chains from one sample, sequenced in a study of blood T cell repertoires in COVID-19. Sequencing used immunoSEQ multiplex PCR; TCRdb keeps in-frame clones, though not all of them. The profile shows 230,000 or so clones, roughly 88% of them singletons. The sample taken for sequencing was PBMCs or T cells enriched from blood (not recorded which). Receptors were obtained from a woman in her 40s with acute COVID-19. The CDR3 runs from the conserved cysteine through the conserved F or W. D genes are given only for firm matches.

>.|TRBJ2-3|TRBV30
CALTTMRTQYF
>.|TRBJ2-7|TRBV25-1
CASSLSYEQYF
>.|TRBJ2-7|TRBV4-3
CASSQDRSSYEQYF
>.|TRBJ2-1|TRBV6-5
CASSSLEGRYNEQFF
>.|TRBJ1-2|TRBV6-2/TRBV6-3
CASSYEEYYGYTF
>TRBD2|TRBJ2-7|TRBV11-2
CASSQTSGGFYEQYF
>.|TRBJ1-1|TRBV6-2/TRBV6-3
CASSLGENTEAFF
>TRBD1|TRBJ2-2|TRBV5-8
CASSAGRDRRTGELFF
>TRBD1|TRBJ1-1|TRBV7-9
CASSPLQGEDTEAFF
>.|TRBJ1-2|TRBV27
CASSLIPGDGYTF
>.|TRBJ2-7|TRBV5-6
CASSLWWSEGRFWEQYF
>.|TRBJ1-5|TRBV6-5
CGAGQGTNQPQHF
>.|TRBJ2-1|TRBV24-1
CATSDNAGSPNEQFF
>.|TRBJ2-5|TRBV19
CASSTTSEETQYF
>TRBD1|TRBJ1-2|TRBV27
CASSQGQGYGYTF
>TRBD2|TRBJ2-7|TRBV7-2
CASSPSRGGAYEQYF
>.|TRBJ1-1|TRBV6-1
CASSEALEAFF
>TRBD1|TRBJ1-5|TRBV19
CASSMGQGYQPQHF
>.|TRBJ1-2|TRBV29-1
CSVDGGGEGYGYTF
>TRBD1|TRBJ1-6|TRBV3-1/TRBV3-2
CASSQGQGLYNSPLHF
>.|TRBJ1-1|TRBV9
CASSVQTNTEAFF
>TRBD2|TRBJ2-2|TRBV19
CASTGTSGGNTGELFF
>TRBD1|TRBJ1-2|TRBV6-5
CASGQQGDHGYTF
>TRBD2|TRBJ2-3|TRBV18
CASSPINLRGGALVADTQYF
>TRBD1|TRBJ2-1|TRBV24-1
CATSDRDRGLGEQFF
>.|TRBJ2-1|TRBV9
CASSVVSNEQFF
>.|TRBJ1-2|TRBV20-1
CSASGGPTANYGYTF
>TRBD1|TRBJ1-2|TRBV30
CAWRETGGDGYTF
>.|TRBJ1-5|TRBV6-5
CASSYNGNQPQHF
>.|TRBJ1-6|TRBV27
CASRSRGSPLHF
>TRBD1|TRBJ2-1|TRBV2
CASPKGAGRSLGSYNEQFF
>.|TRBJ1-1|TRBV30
CAWTRTVSGWDEAFF
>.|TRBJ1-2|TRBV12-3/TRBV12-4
CASSPGQNYGYTF
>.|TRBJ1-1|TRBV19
CASSTPGRGGDTEAFF
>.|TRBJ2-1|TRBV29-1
CSVLRDNEFF
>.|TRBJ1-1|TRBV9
CASSVGGSWGRDTETFF